This T cell receptor beta chain was sequenced in a study of blood T cell repertoires in COVID-19. With V trimmed by 2 bases and J by 7 bases, 3 bases remained unmatched. Germline loops: CDR1 SGHNT, CDR2 YYREEE (reference sequence). The CDR3 loop spans 14 amino acids. Method: immunoSEQ multiplex PCR; TCRdb's copy keeps in-frame clones and lacks some. The table includes about 170,000 clones, around four fifths detected once. The V gene is TRBV5-4, the J gene TRBJ1-6; 7 positions match TRBD1. The receptor's source is a woman at least 80 years old with COVID-19, enrolled during active disease. Sequenced: peripheral blood. The CDR3 DNA follows: TGTGCCAGCAGCTTAAAACAGGGGAATTCACCCCTCCACTTT. Translation: CASSLKQGNSPLHF.